Listed here are 7 T cell receptor beta chains from one sample, sequenced in a study of T cells in Graves' hyperthyroidism and ophthalmopathy. From RNA transcripts, TCR beta CDR3 regions were amplified. The study used the HTBI primer set for a first-round RT-PCR of the TCR CDR3. Each CDR3 protein gets one entry after TCRdb re-called the multiplex PCR reads with MiXCR. Found here are roughly 570,000 distinct CDR3 sequences, approximately 14% of them singletons; the top ten hold around 6.6%. Material for sequencing was blood. Source of these receptors: a woman aged 30 to 39 with Graves' hyperthyroidism.

CDR3 region: CASFEGGEQYF. The CDR3 DNA reads TGTGCCAGTTTCGAGGGAGGCGAGCAGTACTTC. V is TRBV6-1 and J is TRBJ2-7, with D maybe TRBD2 (6 bases). V gave up 9 bases and J gave up 6 bases, with 12 bases separating them. In germline, CDR1 is MNHNS, CDR2 SASEGT. The CDR3 runs 11 residues.

In its sample, this clonotype was seen a few times. The chain couples TRBV7-9 to TRBJ2-1; the D gene could be TRBD1 or TRBD2 (5 bases each). This CDR3 spans 13 amino acids. Germline CDR1 reads SEHNR; CDR2 reads FQNEAQ (reference sequence). V gave up 6 bases and J gave up 9 bases, with 15 bases separating them. The CDR3 bases are TGTGCCAGCAGGCTCGGAACCGGGGCTGAGCAGTTCTTC. Translating it yields CASRLGTGAEQFF.

This clonotype showed up many times. This sequence joins TRBV20-1 and TRBJ2-7; TRBD2 agrees at 9 bases. Germline V lookup: CDR1 DFQATT, CDR2 SNEGSKA (reference sequence). This CDR3 comprises 14 residues. Trimming removed 6 bases from V and 5 bases from J; junction bases left unmatched: 11. For the CDR3, the DNA is TGCAGTGCATCAAATAGCGGGAGTAGGCACGAGCAGTACTTC. Protein product: CSASNSGSRHEQYF.

This clonotype has a count of ten or more. V gene TRBV7-2 combines with J gene TRBJ1-4, with TRBD1 as a possible D gene (5 bases). With 4 bases removed from V and 8 bases from J, the gap between germline ends came to 17 bases. The CDR3 is made up of 15 amino acids. Germline CDR1 is SGHTA and CDR2 is FQGNSA. The CDR3 sequence is CASSYQGGTAEKLFF. The CDR3 coding sequence is TGTGCCAGCAGCTACCAGGGTGGGACTGCGGAAAAACTGTTTTTT.

This clonotype was detected ten times or more. This chain connects TRBV11-2 to TRBJ2-5; possible D gene TRBD2, 5 bases. Germline CDR1 is SGHAT and CDR2 is FQNNGV. CDR3 length: 13 amino acids. Trimming took off 2 bases at V and 4 bases at J, with 8 bases between the two ends. In nucleotides, the CDR3 is TGTGCCAGCAGCTTACTGAGGGTAGAGACCCAGTACTTC. This encodes CASSLLRVETQYF.

There are a few counts of this clonotype. In nucleotides, the CDR3 is TGTGCCAGCTCACCATTGTTGCAGGGCTTGGCTCACTATGGCTACACCTTC. Amino acids: CASSPLLQGLAHYGYTF. The chain couples TRBV18 to TRBJ1-2; a weak D match, TRBD1 (5 bases). The ends were cut back, 2 bases at V and 3 bases at J, with 19 bases in the middle. The germline V gene has CDR1 KGHSH and CDR2 LQKENI. The CDR3 is 17 amino acids.

The chain uses TRBV11-2 and TRBJ2-5; D ambiguous. The CDR3 runs to 14 residues. V was trimmed by 0 bases and J by 7 bases, leaving 12 bases between them. Germline V gene data show CDR1 as SGHAT and CDR2 as FQNNGV. The CDR3 region is CASSLDPGAGTQYF. In DNA form, the CDR3 reads TGTGCCAGCAGCTTAGATCCAGGAGCAGGGACCCAGTACTTC.